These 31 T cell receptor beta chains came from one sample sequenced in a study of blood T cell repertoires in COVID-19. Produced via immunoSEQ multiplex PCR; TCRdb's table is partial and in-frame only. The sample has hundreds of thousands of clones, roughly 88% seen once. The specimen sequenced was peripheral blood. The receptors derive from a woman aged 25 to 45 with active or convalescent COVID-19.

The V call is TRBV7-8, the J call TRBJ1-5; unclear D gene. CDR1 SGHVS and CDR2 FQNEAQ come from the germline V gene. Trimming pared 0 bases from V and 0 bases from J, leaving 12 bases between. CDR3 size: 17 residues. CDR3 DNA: TGTGCCAGCAGCTTAGCGCAAAGAGGGCTTAGCAATCAGCCCCAGCATTTT. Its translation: CASSLAQRGLSNQPQHF.

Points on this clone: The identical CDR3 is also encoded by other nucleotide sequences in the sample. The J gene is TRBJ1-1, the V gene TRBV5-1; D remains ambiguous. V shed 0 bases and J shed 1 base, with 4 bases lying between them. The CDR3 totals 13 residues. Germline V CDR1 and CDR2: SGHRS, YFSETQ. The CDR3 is CASSLGRNTEAFF. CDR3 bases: TGCGCCAGCAGCTTGGGGAGGAACACTGAAGCTTTCTTT.

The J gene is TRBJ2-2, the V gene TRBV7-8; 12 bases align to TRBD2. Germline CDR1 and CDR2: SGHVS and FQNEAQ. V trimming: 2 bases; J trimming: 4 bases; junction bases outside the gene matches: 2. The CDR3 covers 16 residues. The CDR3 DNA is TGTGCCAGCAGCTTACAACTAGCGGGGGGCACCGGGGAGCTGTTTTTT. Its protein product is CASSLQLAGGTGELFF.

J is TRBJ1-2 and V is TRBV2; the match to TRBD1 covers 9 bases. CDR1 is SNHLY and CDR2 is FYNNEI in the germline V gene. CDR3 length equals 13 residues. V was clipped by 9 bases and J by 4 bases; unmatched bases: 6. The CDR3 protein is CARGTGRAYGYTF. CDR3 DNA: TGTGCCAGGGGGACAGGGCGCGCCTATGGCTACACCTTC.

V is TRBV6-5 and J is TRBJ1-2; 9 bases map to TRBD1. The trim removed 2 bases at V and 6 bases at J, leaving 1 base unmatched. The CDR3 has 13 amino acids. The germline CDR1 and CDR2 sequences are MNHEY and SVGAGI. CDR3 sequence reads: CASSYGTGHGYTF. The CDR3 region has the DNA TGTGCCAGCAGTTACGGGACAGGGCATGGCTACACCTTC.

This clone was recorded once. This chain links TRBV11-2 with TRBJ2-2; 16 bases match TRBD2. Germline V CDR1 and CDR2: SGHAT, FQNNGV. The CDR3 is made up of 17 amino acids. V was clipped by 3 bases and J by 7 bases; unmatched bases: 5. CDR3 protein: CASSLGTSGRESGELFF. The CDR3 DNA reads TGTGCCAGCAGCTTGGGGACTAGCGGGAGGGAAAGCGGGGAGCTGTTTTTT.

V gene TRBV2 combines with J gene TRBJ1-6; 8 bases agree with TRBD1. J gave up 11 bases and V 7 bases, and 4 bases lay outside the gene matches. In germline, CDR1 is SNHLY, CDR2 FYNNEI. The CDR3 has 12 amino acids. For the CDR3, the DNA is TGTGCCAGCACAGGGGGCGTCCCACCCCTCCACTTT. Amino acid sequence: CASTGGVPPLHF. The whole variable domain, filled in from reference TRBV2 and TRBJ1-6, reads EPEVTQTPSHQVTQMGQEVILRCVPISNHLYFYWYRQILGQKVEFLVSFYNNEISEKSEIFDDQFSVERPDGSNFTLKIRSTKLEDSAMYFCASTGGVPPLHFGNGTRLTVT.

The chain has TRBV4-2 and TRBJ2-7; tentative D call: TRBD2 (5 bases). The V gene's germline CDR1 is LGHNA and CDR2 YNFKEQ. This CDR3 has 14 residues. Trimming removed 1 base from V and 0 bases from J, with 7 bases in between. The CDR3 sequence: CASSQVEVSYEQYF. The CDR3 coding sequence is TGTGCCAGCAGCCAAGTGGAGGTCTCCTACGAGCAGTACTTC.

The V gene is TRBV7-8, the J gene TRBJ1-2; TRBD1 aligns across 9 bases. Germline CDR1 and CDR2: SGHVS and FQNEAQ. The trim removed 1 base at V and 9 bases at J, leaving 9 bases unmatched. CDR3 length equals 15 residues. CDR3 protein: CASSLDTGGVNRYTF. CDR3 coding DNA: TGTGCCAGCAGCTTAGATACAGGGGGCGTAAATCGCTACACCTTC.

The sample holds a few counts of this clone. In DNA form, the CDR3 reads TGTGCCAGCAGCCGCACAGGCTCTGGAAACACCATATATTTT. Protein: CASSRTGSGNTIYF. The chain links TRBV27 to TRBJ1-3; TRBD1 might be the D (5 bases). Deletions cut 6 bases from V and 0 bases from J, with 9 bases between. Germline V gene sequence: CDR1 MNHEY, CDR2 SMNVEV (reference sequence). This CDR3 comprises 14 residues.

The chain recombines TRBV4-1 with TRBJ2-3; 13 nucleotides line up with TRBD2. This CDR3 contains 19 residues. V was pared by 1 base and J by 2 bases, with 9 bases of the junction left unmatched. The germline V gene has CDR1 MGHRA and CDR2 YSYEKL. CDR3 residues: CASSQVLAGGPLTTDTQYF. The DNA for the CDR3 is TGCGCCAGCAGCCAAGTACTAGCGGGGGGGCCGTTAACCACAGATACGCAGTATTTT.

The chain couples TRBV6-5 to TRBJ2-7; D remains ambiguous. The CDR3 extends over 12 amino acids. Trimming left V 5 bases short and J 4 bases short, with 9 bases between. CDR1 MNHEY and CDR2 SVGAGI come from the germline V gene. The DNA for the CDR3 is TGTGCCAGCAGTCCCAACGGGTACGAGCAGTACTTC. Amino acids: CASSPNGYEQYF.

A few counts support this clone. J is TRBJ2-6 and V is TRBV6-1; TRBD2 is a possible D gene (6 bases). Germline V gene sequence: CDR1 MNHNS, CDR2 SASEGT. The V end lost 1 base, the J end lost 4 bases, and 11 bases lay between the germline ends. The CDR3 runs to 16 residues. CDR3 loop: CASSEVGGSGANVLTF. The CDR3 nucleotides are TGTGCCAGCAGTGAAGTTGGGGGGTCCGGGGCCAACGTCCTGACTTTC.

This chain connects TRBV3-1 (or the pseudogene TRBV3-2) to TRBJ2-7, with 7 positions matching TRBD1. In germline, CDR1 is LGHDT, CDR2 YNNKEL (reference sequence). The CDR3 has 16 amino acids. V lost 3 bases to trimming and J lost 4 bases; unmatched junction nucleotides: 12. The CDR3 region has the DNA TGTGCCAGCAGCCACGAACGCAGGACAGGCGGGTACGAGCAGTACTTC. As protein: CASSHERRTGGYEQYF.

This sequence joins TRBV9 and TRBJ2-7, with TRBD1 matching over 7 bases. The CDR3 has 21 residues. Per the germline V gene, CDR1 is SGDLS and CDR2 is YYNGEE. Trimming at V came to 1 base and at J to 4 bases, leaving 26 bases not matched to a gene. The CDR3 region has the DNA TGTGCCAGCAGCGTAAACCCGGACAGGAGCAGAGGGGAAGGATTAGGTTACGAGCAGTACTTC. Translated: CASSVNPDRSRGEGLGYEQYF.

This CDR3 is CASSPPAGSHGNYGYTF. In DNA form, the CDR3 reads TGTGCCAGCTCACCACCGGCAGGGTCTCACGGAAACTATGGCTACACCTTC. This chain joins TRBV18 and TRBJ1-2, with D possibly matching TRBD1 (5 bases). Trimming cost V 0 bases and J 2 bases, with 16 bases left between them. This CDR3 spans 17 amino acids. The germline V gene encodes CDR1 KGHSH and CDR2 LQKENI.

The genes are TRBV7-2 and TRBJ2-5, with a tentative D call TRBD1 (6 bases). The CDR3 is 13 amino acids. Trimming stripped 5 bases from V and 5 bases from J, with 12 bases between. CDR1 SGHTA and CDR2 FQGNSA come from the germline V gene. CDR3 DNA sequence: TGTGCCAGCAGCCGTACAGGGTTGGAGACCCAGTACTTC. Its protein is CASSRTGLETQYF. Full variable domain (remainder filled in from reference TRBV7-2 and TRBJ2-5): GAGVSQSPSNKVTEKGKDVELRCDPISGHTALYWYRQSLGQGLEFLIYFQGNSAPDKSGLPSDRFSAERTGGSVSTLTIQRTQQEDSAVYLCASSRTGLETQYFGPGTRLLVL.

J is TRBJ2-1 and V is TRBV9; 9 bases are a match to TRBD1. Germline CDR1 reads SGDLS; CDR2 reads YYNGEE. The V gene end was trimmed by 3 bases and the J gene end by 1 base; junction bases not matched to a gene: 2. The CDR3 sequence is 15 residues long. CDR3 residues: CASSAGQGSYNEQFF. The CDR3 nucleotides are TGTGCCAGCAGCGCGGGACAGGGTTCCTACAATGAGCAGTTCTTC. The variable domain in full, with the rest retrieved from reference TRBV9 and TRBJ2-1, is DSGVTQTPKHLITATGQRVTLRCSPRSGDLSVYWYQQSLDQGLQFLIQYYNGEERAKGNILERFSAQQFPDLHSELNLSSLELGDSALYFCASSAGQGSYNEQFFGPGTRLTVL.

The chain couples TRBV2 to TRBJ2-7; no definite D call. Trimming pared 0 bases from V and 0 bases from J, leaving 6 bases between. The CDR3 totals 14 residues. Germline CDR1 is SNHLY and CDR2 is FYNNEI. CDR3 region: CASSEAPGSYEQYF. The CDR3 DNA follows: TGTGCCAGCAGTGAAGCGCCAGGCTCCTACGAGCAGTACTTC.

Here the CDR3 reads CASSEGGQTGNTIYF. The CDR3 DNA follows: TGTGCCAGCAGTGAAGGGGGGCAGACTGGAAACACCATATATTTT. V is TRBV6-1 and J is TRBJ1-3; perhaps TRBD1 as D (6 bases). The length of the CDR3 is 15 residues. V was clipped by 1 base and J by 2 bases, with 9 bases between them. The germline V gene has CDR1 MNHNS and CDR2 SASEGT.

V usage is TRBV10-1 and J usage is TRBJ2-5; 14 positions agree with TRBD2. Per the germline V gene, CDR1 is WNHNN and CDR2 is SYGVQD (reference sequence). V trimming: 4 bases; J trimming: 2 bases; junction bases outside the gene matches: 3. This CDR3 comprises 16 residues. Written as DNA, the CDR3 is TGCGCCAGCAGTGGAGGACTAGCGGGGGGTCAAGAGACCCAGTACTTC. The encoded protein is CASSGGLAGGQETQYF.

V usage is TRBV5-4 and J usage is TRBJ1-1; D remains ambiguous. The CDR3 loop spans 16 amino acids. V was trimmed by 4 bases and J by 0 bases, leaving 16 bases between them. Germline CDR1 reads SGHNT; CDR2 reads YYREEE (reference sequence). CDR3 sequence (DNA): TGTGCCAGCAGCCCCGGGATCTCTCTCATGAACACTGAAGCTTTCTTT. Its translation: CASSPGISLMNTEAFF.

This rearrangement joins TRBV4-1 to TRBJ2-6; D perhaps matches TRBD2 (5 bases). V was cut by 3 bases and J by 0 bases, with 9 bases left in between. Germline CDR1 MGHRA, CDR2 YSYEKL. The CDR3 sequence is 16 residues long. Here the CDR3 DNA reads TGCGCCAGCAGCCAGACTACACTCTCTGGGGCCAACGTCCTGACTTTC. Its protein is CASSQTTLSGANVLTF.

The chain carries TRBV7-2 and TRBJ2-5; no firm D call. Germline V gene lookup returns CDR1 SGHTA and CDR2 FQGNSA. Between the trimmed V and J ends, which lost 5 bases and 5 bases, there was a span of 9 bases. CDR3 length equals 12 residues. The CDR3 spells CASSRPGETQYF. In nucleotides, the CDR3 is TGTGCCAGCAGCCGCCCCGGTGAGACCCAGTACTTC.

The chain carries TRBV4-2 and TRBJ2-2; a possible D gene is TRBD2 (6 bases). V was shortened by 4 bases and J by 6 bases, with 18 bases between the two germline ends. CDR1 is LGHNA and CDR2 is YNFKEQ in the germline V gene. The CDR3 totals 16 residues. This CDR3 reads CASSPKAGIPAGELFF. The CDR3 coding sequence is TGTGCCAGCAGCCCCAAAGCGGGTATACCAGCCGGGGAGCTGTTTTTT.

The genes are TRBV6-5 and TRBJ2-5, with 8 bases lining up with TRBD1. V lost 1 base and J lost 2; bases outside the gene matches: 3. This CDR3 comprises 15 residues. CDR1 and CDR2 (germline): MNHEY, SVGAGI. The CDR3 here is CASSYLQGGQETQYF. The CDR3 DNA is TGTGCCAGCAGTTACTTACAGGGGGGACAAGAGACCCAGTACTTC.

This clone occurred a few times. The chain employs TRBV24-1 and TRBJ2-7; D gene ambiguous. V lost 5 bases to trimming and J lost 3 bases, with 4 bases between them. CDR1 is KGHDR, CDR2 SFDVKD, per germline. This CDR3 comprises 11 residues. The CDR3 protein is CATSVLYEQYF. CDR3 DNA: TGTGCCACCAGTGTCCTCTACGAGCAGTACTTC.

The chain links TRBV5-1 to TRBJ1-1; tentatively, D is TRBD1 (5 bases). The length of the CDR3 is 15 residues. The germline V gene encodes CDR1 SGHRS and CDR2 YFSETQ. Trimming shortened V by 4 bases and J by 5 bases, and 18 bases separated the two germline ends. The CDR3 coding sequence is TGCGCCAGCAGCGGTGACAGTCCCATAACGACTGAAGCTTTCTTT. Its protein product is CASSGDSPITTEAFF.

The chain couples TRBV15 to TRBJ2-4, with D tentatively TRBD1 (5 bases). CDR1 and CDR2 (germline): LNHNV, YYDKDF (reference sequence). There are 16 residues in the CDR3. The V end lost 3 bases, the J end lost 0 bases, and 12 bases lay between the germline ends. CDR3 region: CATSSDRAIAKNIQYF. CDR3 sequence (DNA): TGTGCCACCAGCAGTGACAGAGCTATAGCCAAAAACATTCAGTACTTC.

The CDR3 is CASGDRGRGETQYF. The CDR3 nucleotides read TGTGCCAGCGGCGACAGGGGGCGCGGGGAGACCCAGTACTTC. The chain joins TRBV3-1 (or the pseudogene TRBV3-2) to TRBJ2-5; 10 bases are shared with TRBD1. Losses at the gene ends were 8 bases for V and 5 bases for J; bases not matched to a gene: 8. The germline V gene has CDR1 LGHDT and CDR2 YNNKEL (reference sequence). This CDR3 region has 14 residues.

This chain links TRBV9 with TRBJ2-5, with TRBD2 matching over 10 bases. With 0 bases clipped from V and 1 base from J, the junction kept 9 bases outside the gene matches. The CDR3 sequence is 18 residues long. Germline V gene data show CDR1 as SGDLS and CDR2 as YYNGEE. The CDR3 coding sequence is TGTGCCAGCAGCGTAGGATGGCTAGCGGGGGATGCCCAAGAGACCCAGTACTTC. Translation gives CASSVGWLAGDAQETQYF.